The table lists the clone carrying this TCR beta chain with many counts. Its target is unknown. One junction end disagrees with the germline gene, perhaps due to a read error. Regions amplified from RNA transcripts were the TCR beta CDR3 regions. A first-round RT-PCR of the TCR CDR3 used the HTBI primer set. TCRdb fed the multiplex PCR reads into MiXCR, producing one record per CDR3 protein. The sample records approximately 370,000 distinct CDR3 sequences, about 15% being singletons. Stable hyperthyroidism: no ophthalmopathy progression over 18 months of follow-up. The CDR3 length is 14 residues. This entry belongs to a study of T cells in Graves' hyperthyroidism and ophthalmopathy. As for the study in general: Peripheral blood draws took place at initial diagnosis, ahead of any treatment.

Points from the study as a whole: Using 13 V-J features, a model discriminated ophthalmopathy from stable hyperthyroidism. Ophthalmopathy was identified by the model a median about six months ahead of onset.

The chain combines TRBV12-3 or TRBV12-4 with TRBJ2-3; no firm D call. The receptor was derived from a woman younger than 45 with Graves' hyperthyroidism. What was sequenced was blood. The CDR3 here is CASRLDTFTDTQYF. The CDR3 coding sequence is TGTGCCAGCAGATTAGACACATTCACAGATACGCAGTATTTT.